This T cell receptor (beta chain) was found in a study of blood T cells in healthy people across ages. Germline V gives CDR1 SQVTM, CDR2 ANQGSEA. The ends lost 4 bases at V and 7 bases at J; junction bases unmatched: 5. This CDR3 is 13 amino acids long. Primers used in a second PCR of roughly 6 to 11 cycles were a sample-barcoded 5' primer and a J-beta primer mix. TCRdb re-called the 5' RACE reads through MiXCR, storing one row per CDR3 protein. The table shows about 730,000 distinct CDR3 sequences, with about 40% occurring only once. Each donor had about 10 milliliters of peripheral blood drawn. Extractions gave at least 5 micrograms of total RNA per sample.

The chain joins TRBV29-1 to TRBJ2-1; 9 bases fit TRBD2. Sequencing was carried out using blood. This TCR was sampled from a woman aged 55 to 70 in good health. The CDR3 nucleotides are TGCAGCGTTGGGGCGGGGGGGGTTAATGAGCAGTTCTTC. This translates into CSVGAGGVNEQFF.